This T cell receptor beta chain was observed in a study of cytomegalovirus exposure and HLA in healthy donors. Study-wide results and caveats: In vitro checks showed that a few CMV-associated chains really do target CMV antigens. Cytomegalovirus association was listed for approximately 160 TCR beta chains.

As for this clone: As yet, its antigen is unknown.

The repertoire was sequenced with immunoSEQ multiplex PCR; TCRdb's copy has only in-frame clones and lacks some. The sample has 200,000 to 250,000 clones, about nine tenths seen once. Germline V gives CDR1 LNHDA, CDR2 SQIVND (reference sequence). This CDR3 has 13 amino acids. V was pared by 3 bases and J by 7 bases, with 13 bases between. Sample: PBMCs. The rearrangement links TRBV19 to TRBJ2-7; D possibly corresponds to TRBD2 (7 bases). The clonotype comes from a woman aged 18-29 years in good health and CMV-seropositive. The chain's CDR3 is CASSIRGAGEQYF. The CDR3 DNA reads as TGTGCCAGTAGTATCCGGGGGGCTGGAGAGCAGTACTTC.